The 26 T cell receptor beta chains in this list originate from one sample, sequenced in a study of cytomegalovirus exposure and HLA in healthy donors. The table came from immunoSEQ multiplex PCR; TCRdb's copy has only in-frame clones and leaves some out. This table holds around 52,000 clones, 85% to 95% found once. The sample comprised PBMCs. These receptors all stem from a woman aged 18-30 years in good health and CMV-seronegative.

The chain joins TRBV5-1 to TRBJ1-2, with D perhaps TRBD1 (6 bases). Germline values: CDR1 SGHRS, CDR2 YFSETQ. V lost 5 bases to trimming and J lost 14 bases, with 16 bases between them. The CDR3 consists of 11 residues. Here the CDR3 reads CASRDAGAGTF. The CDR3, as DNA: TGCGCCAGCAGGGATGCGGGGGCTGGGACCTTC.

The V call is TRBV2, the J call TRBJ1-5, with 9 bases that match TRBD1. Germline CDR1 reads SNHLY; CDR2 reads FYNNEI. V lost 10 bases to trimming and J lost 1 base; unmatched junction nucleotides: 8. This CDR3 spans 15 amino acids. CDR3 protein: CATRWTGESNQPQHF. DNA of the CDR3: TGTGCCACCCGCTGGACAGGGGAGAGCAATCAGCCCCAGCATTTT.

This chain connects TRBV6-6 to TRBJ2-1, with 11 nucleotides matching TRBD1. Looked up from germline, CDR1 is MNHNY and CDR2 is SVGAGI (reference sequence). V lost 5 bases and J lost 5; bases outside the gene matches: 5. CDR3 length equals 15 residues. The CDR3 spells CASSPGTGGHNEQFF. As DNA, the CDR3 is TGTGCCAGCAGTCCCGGGACAGGGGGACACAATGAGCAGTTCTTC.

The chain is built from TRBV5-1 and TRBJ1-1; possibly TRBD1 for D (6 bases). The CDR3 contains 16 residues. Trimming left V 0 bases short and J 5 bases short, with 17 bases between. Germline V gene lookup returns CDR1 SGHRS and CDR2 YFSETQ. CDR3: CASSLGQGTLGTEAFF. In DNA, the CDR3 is TGCGCCAGCAGCTTGGGGCAGGGGACGCTAGGGACTGAAGCTTTCTTT. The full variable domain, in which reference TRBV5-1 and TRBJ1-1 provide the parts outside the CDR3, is KAGVTQTPRYLIKTRGQQVTLSCSPISGHRSVSWYQQTPGQGLQFLFEYFSETQRNKGNFPGRFSGRQFSNSRSEMNVSTLELGDSALYLCASSLGQGTLGTEAFFGQGTRLTVV.

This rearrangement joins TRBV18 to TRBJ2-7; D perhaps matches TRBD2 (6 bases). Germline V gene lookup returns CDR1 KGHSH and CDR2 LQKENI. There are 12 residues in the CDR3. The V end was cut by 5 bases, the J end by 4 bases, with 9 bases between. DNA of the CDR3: TGTGCCAGCTCAAACGGGGGTTACGAGCAGTACTTC. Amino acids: CASSNGGYEQYF.

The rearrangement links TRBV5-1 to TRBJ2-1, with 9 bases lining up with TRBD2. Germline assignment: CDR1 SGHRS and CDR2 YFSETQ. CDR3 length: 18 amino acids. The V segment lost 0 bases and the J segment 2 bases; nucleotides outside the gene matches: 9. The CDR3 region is CASSLAGFAGGPYNEQFF. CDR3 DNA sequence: TGCGCCAGCAGCTTGGCAGGTTTTGCGGGGGGGCCCTACAATGAGCAGTTCTTC.

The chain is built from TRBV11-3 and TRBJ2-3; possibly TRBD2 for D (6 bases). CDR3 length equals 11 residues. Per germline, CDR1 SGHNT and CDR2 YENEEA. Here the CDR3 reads CSSGRTDTQYF. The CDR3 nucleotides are TGTTCCTCGGGGAGGACAGATACGCAGTATTTT.

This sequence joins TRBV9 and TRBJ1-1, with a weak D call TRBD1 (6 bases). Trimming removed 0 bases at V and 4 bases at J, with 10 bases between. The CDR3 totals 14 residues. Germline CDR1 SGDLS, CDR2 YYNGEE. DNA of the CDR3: TGTGCCAGCAGCGTAGGGCAGGGGTCCACTGAAGCTTTCTTT. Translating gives CASSVGQGSTEAFF.

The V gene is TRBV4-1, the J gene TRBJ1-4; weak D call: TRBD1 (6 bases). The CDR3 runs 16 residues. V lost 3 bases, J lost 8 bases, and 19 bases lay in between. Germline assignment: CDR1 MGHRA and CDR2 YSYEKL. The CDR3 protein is CASSQTGANRVEKLFF. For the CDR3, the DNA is TGCGCCAGCAGCCAGACGGGTGCGAACAGGGTCGAAAAACTGTTTTTT.

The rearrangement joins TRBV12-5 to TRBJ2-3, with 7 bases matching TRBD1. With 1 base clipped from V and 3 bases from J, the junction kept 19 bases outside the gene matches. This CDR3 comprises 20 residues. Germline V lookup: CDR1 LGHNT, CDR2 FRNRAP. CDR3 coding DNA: TGTGCTAGTGGTTTGGGGGCGACGCGCAGGGGGATTCAGGCAACAGATACGCAGTATTTT. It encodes CASGLGATRRGIQATDTQYF.

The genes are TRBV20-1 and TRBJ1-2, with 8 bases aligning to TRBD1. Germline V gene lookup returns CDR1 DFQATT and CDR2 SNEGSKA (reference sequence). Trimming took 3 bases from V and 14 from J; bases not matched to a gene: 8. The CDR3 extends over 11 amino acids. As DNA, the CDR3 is TGCAGTGCTAGCGATGGACAGGGCGGGACCTTC. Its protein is CSASDGQGGTF.

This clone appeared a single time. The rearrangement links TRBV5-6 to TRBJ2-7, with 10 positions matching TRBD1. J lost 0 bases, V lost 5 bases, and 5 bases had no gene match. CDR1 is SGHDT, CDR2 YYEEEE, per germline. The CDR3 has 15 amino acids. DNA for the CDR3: TGTGCCAGCAGTGGGGGGGACAGGGGCTCCTACGAGCAGTACTTC. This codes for CASSGGDRGSYEQYF.

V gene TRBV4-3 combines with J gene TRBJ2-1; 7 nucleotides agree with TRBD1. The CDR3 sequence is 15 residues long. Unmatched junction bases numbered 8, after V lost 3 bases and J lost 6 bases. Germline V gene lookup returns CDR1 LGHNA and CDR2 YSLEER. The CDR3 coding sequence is TGCGCCAGCAGCCAGTTAGGGGGCCGGGCCAATGAGCAGTTCTTC. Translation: CASSQLGGRANEQFF.

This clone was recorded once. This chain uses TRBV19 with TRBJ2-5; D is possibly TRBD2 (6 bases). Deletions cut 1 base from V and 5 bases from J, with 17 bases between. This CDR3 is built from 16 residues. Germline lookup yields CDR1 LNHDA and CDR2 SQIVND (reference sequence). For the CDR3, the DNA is TGTGCCAGTAGTATAGGTCCCCTGGTGGGAGGTGAGACCCAGTACTTC. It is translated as CASSIGPLVGGETQYF.

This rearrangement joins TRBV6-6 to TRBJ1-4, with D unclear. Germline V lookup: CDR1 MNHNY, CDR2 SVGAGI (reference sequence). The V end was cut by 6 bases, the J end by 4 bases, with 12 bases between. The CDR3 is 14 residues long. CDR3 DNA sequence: TGTGCCAGCAGCATTGACGGGAATAATGAAAAACTGTTTTTT. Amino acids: CASSIDGNNEKLFF.

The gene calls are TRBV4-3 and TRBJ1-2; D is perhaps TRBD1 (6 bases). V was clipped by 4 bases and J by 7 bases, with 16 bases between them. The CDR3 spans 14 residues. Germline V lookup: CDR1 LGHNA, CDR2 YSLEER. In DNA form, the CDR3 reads TGCGCCAGCAGCCCCTATACGGACAGTCTTGGCTACACCTTC. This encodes CASSPYTDSLGYTF.

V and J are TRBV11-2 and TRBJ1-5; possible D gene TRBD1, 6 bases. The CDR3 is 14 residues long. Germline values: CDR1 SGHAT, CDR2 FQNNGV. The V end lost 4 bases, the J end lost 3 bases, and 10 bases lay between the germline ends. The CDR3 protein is CASSSGQLNQPQHF. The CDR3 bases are TGTGCCAGCAGCTCTGGACAGCTCAATCAGCCCCAGCATTTT.

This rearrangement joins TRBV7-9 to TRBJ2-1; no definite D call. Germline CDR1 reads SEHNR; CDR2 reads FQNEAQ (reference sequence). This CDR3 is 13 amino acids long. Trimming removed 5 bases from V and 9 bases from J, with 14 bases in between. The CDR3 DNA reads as TGTGCCAGCAGCCCCGCAACTATGAGTGAGCAGTTCTTC. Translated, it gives CASSPATMSEQFF.

CDR3 sequence: CAWSDRGISNQPQHF. In nucleotides, the CDR3 is TGTGCCTGGAGCGACAGGGGGATAAGCAATCAGCCCCAGCATTTT. This chain links TRBV30 with TRBJ1-5; 9 nucleotides line up with TRBD1. V lost 3 bases to trimming and J lost 1 base; unmatched junction nucleotides: 4. The CDR3 sequence is 15 residues long. In germline, CDR1 is GTSNPN, CDR2 SVGIG (reference sequence).

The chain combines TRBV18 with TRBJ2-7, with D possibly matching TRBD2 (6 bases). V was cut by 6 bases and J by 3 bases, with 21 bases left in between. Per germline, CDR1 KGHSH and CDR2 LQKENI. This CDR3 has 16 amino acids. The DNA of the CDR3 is TGTGCCAGCTCGCCCCGACTAGTTCAGGATGACTACGAGCAGTACGTC. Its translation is CASSPRLVQDDYEQYV.

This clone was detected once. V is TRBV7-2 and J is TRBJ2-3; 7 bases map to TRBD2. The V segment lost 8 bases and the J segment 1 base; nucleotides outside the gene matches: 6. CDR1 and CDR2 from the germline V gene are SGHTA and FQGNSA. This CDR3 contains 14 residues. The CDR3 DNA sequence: TGTGCCAGCCGACTAGCCCAACGCACAGATACGCAGTATTTT. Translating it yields CASRLAQRTDTQYF.

CDR3 sequence (DNA): TGTGCCAGCAGCTTAATGAGTGACACTGAAGCTTTCTTT. It is translated as CASSLMSDTEAFF. This chain uses TRBV7-3 with TRBJ1-1, with D unresolved. The CDR3 covers 13 residues. Germline values: CDR1 SGHTA, CDR2 FQGTGA. V gave up 1 base and J gave up 3 bases, with 6 bases separating them.

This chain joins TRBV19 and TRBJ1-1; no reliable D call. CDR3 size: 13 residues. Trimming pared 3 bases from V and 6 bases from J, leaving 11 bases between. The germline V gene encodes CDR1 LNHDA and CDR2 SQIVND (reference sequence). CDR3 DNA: TGTGCCAGTAGTATGTATGGAGGCGCTGAAGCTTTCTTT. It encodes CASSMYGGAEAFF.

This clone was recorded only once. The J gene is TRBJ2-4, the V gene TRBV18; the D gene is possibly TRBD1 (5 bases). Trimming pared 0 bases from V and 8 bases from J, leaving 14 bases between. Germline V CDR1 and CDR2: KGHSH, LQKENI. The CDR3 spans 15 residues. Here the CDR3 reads CASSPPLYDSHIQYF. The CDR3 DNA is TGTGCCAGCTCACCACCCTTATACGACAGCCACATTCAGTACTTC.

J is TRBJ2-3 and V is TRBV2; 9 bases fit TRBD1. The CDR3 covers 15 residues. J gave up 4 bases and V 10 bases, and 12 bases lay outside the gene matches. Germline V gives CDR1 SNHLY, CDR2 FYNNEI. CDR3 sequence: CATQREQGASDTQYF. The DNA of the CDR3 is TGTGCCACCCAACGGGAACAGGGGGCTTCAGATACGCAGTATTTT.

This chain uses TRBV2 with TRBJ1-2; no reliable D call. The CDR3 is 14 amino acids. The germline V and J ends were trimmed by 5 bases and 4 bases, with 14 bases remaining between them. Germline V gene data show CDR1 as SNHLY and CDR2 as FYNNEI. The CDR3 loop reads CASSRMFRFYGYTF. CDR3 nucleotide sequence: TGTGCCAGCAGTCGAATGTTCAGGTTCTATGGCTACACCTTC.